A single sample gave rise to the 25 T cell receptor beta chains below, sequenced in a study of shared T cell receptors in the human thymus. Assay used: immunoSEQ multiplex PCR; TCRdb lists only in-frame clones, some missing. The data hold roughly 560,000 clones, with roughly 74% observed a single time. Separately, the same data were catalogued under a study of human thymus T cells.

Sequencing was performed on thymocytes. The receptors stem from a boy younger than two with a congenital heart defect.

The chain combines TRBV11-3 with TRBJ1-2; possible D gene TRBD1, 5 bases. CDR3 length: 14 amino acids. Germline loops: CDR1 SGHNT, CDR2 YENEEA. Trimming removed 2 bases at V and 5 bases at J, with 12 bases between. CDR3 amino acids: CASSLLSRGYGYTF. The CDR3 DNA sequence: TGTGCCAGCAGCTTATTATCTCGGGGGTATGGCTACACCTTC. The full variable domain, completed using reference TRBV11-3 and TRBJ1-2, is EAGVVQSPRYKIIEKKQPVAFWCNPISGHNTLYWYLQNLGQGPELLIRYENEEAVDDSQLPKDRFSAERLKGVDSTLKIQPAELGDSAVYLCASSLLSRGYGYTFGSGTRLTVV.

There are a few counts of this clone. The chain uses TRBV6-1 and TRBJ1-4; D unclear. The CDR3 covers 14 residues. V lost 3 bases to trimming and J lost 4 bases, with 9 bases between them. From germline, CDR1 is MNHNS and CDR2 SASEGT. CDR3 coding DNA: TGTGCCAGCAGTGATCGACACTTTAATGAAAAACTGTTTTTT. Translation gives CASSDRHFNEKLFF.

The rearrangement joins TRBV9 to TRBJ2-5, with 8 bases lining up with TRBD2. Germline CDR1 and CDR2: SGDLS and YYNGEE. CDR3 length: 12 amino acids. V shed 5 bases and J 9 bases; nucleotides not matched to a gene: 6. The CDR3 DNA reads TGTGCCAGCAGTCCTCGGCGGGGGGCCCAGTACTTC. It translates to CASSPRRGAQYF. The variable domain in full, with the rest retrieved from reference TRBV9 and TRBJ2-5, is DSGVTQTPKHLITATGQRVTLRCSPRSGDLSVYWYQQSLDQGLQFLIQYYNGEERAKGNILERFSAQQFPDLHSELNLSSLELGDSALYFCASSPRRGAQYFGPGTRLLVL.

V and J are TRBV4-1 and TRBJ1-5; D is ambiguous. Germline lookup yields CDR1 MGHRA and CDR2 YSYEKL. V was trimmed by 4 bases and J by 0 bases, leaving 16 bases between them. This CDR3 is 17 amino acids long. CDR3 DNA sequence: TGCGCCAGCAGCCCTAAAAGGGAGCAAGATAGCAATCAGCCCCAGCATTTT. Its translation is CASSPKREQDSNQPQHF.

This clone was seen a handful of times. The chain employs TRBV27 and TRBJ2-1; D call uncertain. The germline V gene has CDR1 MNHEY and CDR2 SMNVEV (reference sequence). The CDR3 has 14 residues. V shed 0 bases and J shed 4 bases, with 7 bases lying between them. The CDR3 DNA is TGTGCCAGCAGTTTATCGCGGCCTTACAATGAGCAGTTCTTC. This translates into CASSLSRPYNEQFF.

This clone was picked up one time. The V call is TRBV30, the J call TRBJ2-3, with D possibly matching TRBD1 (6 bases). Germline assignment: CDR1 GTSNPN and CDR2 SVGIG (reference sequence). V was pared by 0 bases and J by 3 bases, with 16 bases between. CDR3 length: 16 residues. The CDR3 spells CAWSVWVRGETDTQYF. For the CDR3, the DNA is TGTGCCTGGAGTGTATGGGTCAGGGGCGAGACAGATACGCAGTATTTT.

The J gene is TRBJ2-5, the V gene TRBV12-5, with 8 bases fitting TRBD1. With 6 bases clipped from V and 3 bases from J, the junction kept 12 bases outside the gene matches. The germline V gene encodes CDR1 LGHNT and CDR2 FRNRAP. This CDR3 has 16 residues. The CDR3, as DNA: TGTGCTAGTGGCTCGTCGGACAGGGAAGGTGAAGAGACCCAGTACTTC. Its protein product is CASGSSDREGEETQYF.

Points on this clone: Distinct nucleotide sequences in the sample also encode this CDR3. This chain connects TRBV5-1 to TRBJ2-7, with D possibly TRBD2 on 6 matching bases. This CDR3 has 14 residues. The V end was cut by 0 bases, the J end by 1 base, with 8 bases between. Germline CDR1 is SGHRS and CDR2 is YFSETQ. The CDR3 is CASSLASGSYEQYF. Here the CDR3 DNA reads TGCGCCAGCAGCTTGGCCAGCGGGTCCTACGAGCAGTACTTC.

The sample holds a few counts of this clone. This chain connects TRBV7-2 to TRBJ2-7; weak D call: TRBD2 (6 bases). Trimming stripped 5 bases from V and 5 bases from J, with 19 bases between. The CDR3 covers 15 residues. Looked up from germline, CDR1 is SGHTA and CDR2 is FQGNSA. The CDR3 here is CASSPASGDVNEQYF. CDR3 bases: TGTGCCAGCAGCCCCGCGTCGGGAGATGTCAACGAGCAGTACTTC.

This chain connects TRBV30 to TRBJ2-2; D ambiguous. V lost 7 bases to trimming and J lost 5 bases, with 11 bases between them. This CDR3 has 12 residues. The germline gives CDR1 GTSNPN, CDR2 SVGIG (reference sequence). The chain's CDR3 is CALGRQTGELFF. The DNA for the CDR3 is TGTGCCTTGGGCAGGCAGACCGGGGAGCTGTTTTTT.

The gene calls are TRBV5-1 and TRBJ2-1; 7 bases align to TRBD2. The CDR3 consists of 17 residues. The V gene's germline CDR1 is SGHRS and CDR2 YFSETQ. The V segment lost 6 bases and the J segment 0 bases; nucleotides outside the gene matches: 12. The CDR3 nucleotides read TGCGCCAGCACCACGGGGGGTAGGGCCCTCTCCTACAATGAGCAGTTCTTC. It specifies CASTTGGRALSYNEQFF. Full variable domain (remainder filled in from reference TRBV5-1 and TRBJ2-1): KAGVTQTPRYLIKTRGQQVTLSCSPISGHRSVSWYQQTPGQGLQFLFEYFSETQRNKGNFPGRFSGRQFSNSRSEMNVSTLELGDSALYLCASTTGGRALSYNEQFFGPGTRLTVL.

The rearrangement uses TRBV4-1 and TRBJ2-1, with a tentative D call TRBD1 (5 bases). The CDR3 is made up of 18 amino acids. The V end lost 0 bases, the J end lost 7 bases, and 22 bases lay between the germline ends. Germline V lookup: CDR1 MGHRA, CDR2 YSYEKL. The CDR3 loop reads CASSQDLGARFWGNEQFF. The CDR3 nucleotides are TGCGCCAGCAGCCAAGATCTAGGGGCCAGGTTCTGGGGAAATGAGCAGTTCTTC.

Only a few counts were recorded for this clone. This chain joins TRBV21-1 and TRBJ2-7; the D segment call TRBD2 is taken from the table without a DNA check. TRBV21-1 is assigned pseudogene status. The CDR3 contains 10 residues. The CDR3 bases are TGTGCCAGCAGTCGGGAGAGGCAGTACTTC. Its translation is CASSRERQYF.

The chain is built from TRBV18 and TRBJ2-3; maybe TRBD2 (6 bases). The V gene's germline CDR1 is KGHSH and CDR2 LQKENI. With 0 bases removed from V and 2 bases from J, the gap between germline ends came to 12 bases. The CDR3 length is 16 residues. Written as DNA, the CDR3 is TGTGCCAGCTCACCACCGTTTAGCGGTGTCACAGATACGCAGTATTTT. This sequence encodes CASSPPFSGVTDTQYF.

This clone was seen a single time. CDR3 nucleotides: TGCGCCAGCAGCCAAGTAGGCCAGGGCCCCAGGGCAGATACGCAGTATTTT. It specifies CASSQVGQGPRADTQYF. The chain has TRBV4-1 and TRBJ2-3, with D possibly matching TRBD1 (5 bases). Trimming cost V 1 base and J 4 bases, with 18 bases left between them. The CDR3 contains 17 residues. Germline lookup yields CDR1 MGHRA and CDR2 YSYEKL.

The rearrangement links TRBV27 to TRBJ2-1; 8 bases agree with TRBD2. CDR3 size: 15 residues. J gave up 4 bases and V 3 bases, and 5 bases lay outside the gene matches. In germline, CDR1 is MNHEY, CDR2 SMNVEV (reference sequence). The CDR3 nucleotides read TGTGCCAGCAGTTTTAGCGGGATAATATACAATGAGCAGTTCTTC. Its translation is CASSFSGIIYNEQFF.

The chain has TRBV27 and TRBJ2-2, with 7 bases aligning to TRBD2. Germline CDR1 and CDR2: MNHEY and SMNVEV (reference sequence). J lost 3 bases, V lost 0 bases, and 7 bases had no gene match. CDR3 size: 17 residues. The CDR3 is CASSLSAGEPDTGELFF. CDR3 DNA: TGTGCCAGCAGTTTATCCGCGGGAGAACCGGACACCGGGGAGCTGTTTTTT.

The rearrangement joins TRBV4-1 to TRBJ2-3, with 7 bases identical to TRBD2. The ends lost 4 bases at V and 1 base at J; junction bases unmatched: 14. The CDR3 totals 18 residues. From germline, CDR1 is MGHRA and CDR2 YSYEKL. This CDR3 reads CASSRTARGLAGTDTQYF. The CDR3 DNA reads as TGCGCCAGCAGCCGCACGGCCCGAGGGCTAGCGGGCACAGATACGCAGTATTTT.

Here the CDR3 reads CASSPAGLLAGGVTGELFF. The DNA for the CDR3 is TGTGCCAGCAGTCCCGCCGGATTACTAGCGGGAGGCGTCACCGGGGAGCTGTTTTTT. This chain connects TRBV27 to TRBJ2-2; TRBD2 aligns across 12 bases. Germline values: CDR1 MNHEY, CDR2 SMNVEV (reference sequence). CDR3 length equals 19 residues. V gave up 5 bases and J gave up 4 bases; unmatched junction bases: 14.

V and J are TRBV6-6 and TRBJ2-7, with 10 bases aligning to TRBD1. CDR3 length: 15 residues. Germline V CDR1 and CDR2: MNHNY, SVGAGI (reference sequence). V gave up 0 bases and J gave up 3 bases; unmatched junction bases: 2. CDR3 nucleotides: TGTGCCAGCAGTTACTCGGGGACAGGGGTCTACGAGCAGTACTTC. Protein: CASSYSGTGVYEQYF.

This sequence joins TRBV6-5 and TRBJ2-7; 12 bases are a match to TRBD1. The length of the CDR3 is 16 residues. With 2 bases clipped from V and 7 bases from J, the junction kept 9 bases outside the gene matches. Germline CDR1 and CDR2: MNHEY and SVGAGI. The CDR3 sequence: CASSYAPGQGAEEQYF. CDR3 in DNA: TGTGCCAGCAGTTACGCGCCGGGACAGGGGGCGGAGGAGCAGTACTTC.

CDR3 sequence reads: CASSPVGVRETQYF. The CDR3 nucleotides read TGTGCCAGCAGCCCAGTCGGGGTTAGGGAGACCCAGTACTTC. The V call is TRBV5-8, the J call TRBJ2-5; a possible D gene is TRBD2 (5 bases). The CDR3 consists of 14 residues. Germline V gives CDR1 SGHTS, CDR2 YDEGEE. V lost 4 bases to trimming and J lost 5 bases, with 15 bases between them.

The CDR3, as DNA: TGTGCCAGCAGCCGGTGCGTGGTGGCGGGGGTCCAAGAGACCCAGTACTTC. It is translated as CASSRCVVAGVQETQYF. V and J are TRBV14 and TRBJ2-5, with 7 bases matching TRBD2. Germline V gene data show CDR1 as SGHDN and CDR2 as FVKESK. CDR3 length: 17 amino acids. With 4 bases clipped from V and 1 base from J, the junction kept 12 bases outside the gene matches.

The rearrangement links TRBV28 to TRBJ1-1, with D possibly being TRBD1 (5 bases). Germline V gene sequence: CDR1 MDHEN, CDR2 SYDVKM. The CDR3 has 15 amino acids. Between the trimmed V and J ends, which lost 6 bases and 1 base, there was a span of 15 bases. The CDR3 reads CASSFRAQENTEAFF. The CDR3 DNA reads as TGTGCCAGCAGCTTCAGGGCACAGGAGAACACTGAAGCTTTCTTT.

This clone was recorded once. The rearrangement joins TRBV6-4 to TRBJ1-1, with a possible D match to TRBD1 (6 bases). V lost 2 bases and J 3 bases, leaving 16 bases between the germline ends. Germline V lookup: CDR1 MRHNA, CDR2 SNTAGT. This CDR3 is 16 amino acids long. In DNA form, the CDR3 reads TGTGCCAGCAGTGACCCGTACAGGGATGGAGACACTGAAGCTTTCTTT. Amino acid sequence: CASSDPYRDGDTEAFF.